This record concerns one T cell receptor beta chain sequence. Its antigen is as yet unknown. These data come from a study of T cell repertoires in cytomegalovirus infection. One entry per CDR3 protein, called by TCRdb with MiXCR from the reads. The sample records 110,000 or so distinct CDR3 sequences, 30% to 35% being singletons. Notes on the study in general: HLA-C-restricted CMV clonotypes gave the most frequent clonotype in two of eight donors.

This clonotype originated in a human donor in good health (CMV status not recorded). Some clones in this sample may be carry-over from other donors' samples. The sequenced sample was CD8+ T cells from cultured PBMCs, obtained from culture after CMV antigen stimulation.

The CDR3 coding sequence is TGTGCCAGCAGCTTAGAACAGAGTAACACTGAAGCTTTCTTT. Amino acids: CASSLEQSNTEAFF. The chain recombines TRBV5-8 with TRBJ1-1, with D uncertain. Per the germline V gene, CDR1 is SGHTS and CDR2 is YDEGEE. This CDR3 region has 14 residues. Trimming took 2 bases from V and 2 from J, leaving 10 bases between them. Looking up the rest from reference TRBV5-8 and TRBJ1-1 gives the full variable domain: EAGVTQSPTHLIKTRGQQATLRCSPISGHTSVYWYQQALGLGLQFLLWYDEGEERNRGNFPPRFSGRQFPNYSSELNVNALELEDSALYLCASSLEQSNTEAFFGQGTRLTVV.